The 18 T cell receptor beta chains below were found in one sample sequenced in a study of cytomegalovirus exposure and HLA in healthy donors (dated by TCRdb to 2016 to 2017). Receptors were amplified or captured by the immunoSEQ multiplex PCR assay. The multiplex PCR relied on a mix of 60 forward primers for TCR Vbeta segments and 13 reverse primers for TCR Jbeta segments. TCRdb mirrors the immuneACCESS table, restricted to in-frame sequences. Some clones are absent from its copies; in checked studies, under half trace to an unresolved V gene, and the reason for the others is unknown. The sample data list approximately 150,000 clones, and 75% to 85% of these were observed just once. Of the sample, 1.4% to 1.5% is held by the ten largest clones. Sequenced: PBMCs. The receptors were gathered from a woman aged 25 to 39 in good health and CMV-seropositive.

This chain uses TRBV10-1 with TRBJ2-3; weak D call: TRBD1 (5 bases). The V end was cut by 4 bases, the J end by 1 base, with 12 bases between. Germline CDR1 and CDR2: WNHNN and SYGVQD (reference sequence). CDR3 size: 15 residues. CDR3 in amino acids: CASSGPWGRTDTQYF. CDR3 sequence (DNA): TGCGCCAGCAGTGGACCCTGGGGCCGCACAGATACGCAGTATTTT.

This sequence joins TRBV2 and TRBJ2-1; the match to TRBD2 covers 9 bases. Per the germline V gene, CDR1 is SNHLY and CDR2 is FYNNEI. The junction had 5 bases not matched to a gene; V was cut back by 4 bases and J by 1 base. The CDR3 contains 16 residues. The CDR3 reads CASSASGRRSYNEQFF. In nucleotides, the CDR3 is TGTGCCAGCAGTGCCAGCGGGAGGAGGTCCTACAATGAGCAGTTCTTC.

This chain links TRBV6-4 with TRBJ2-1, with TRBD2 matching over 12 bases. The CDR3 length is 18 residues. Germline trimming cut 3 bases from V and 4 bases from J; bases unmatched to any gene: 10. CDR1 and CDR2 (germline): MRHNA, SNTAGT. The CDR3 loop reads CASSEGAGTSGSYNEQFF. CDR3 coding DNA: TGTGCCAGCAGTGAAGGAGCCGGGACTAGCGGGTCATACAATGAGCAGTTCTTC.

The rearrangement uses TRBV29-1 and TRBJ1-1; D ambiguous. Looked up from germline, CDR1 is SQVTM and CDR2 is ANQGSEA. The ends were cut back, 2 bases at V and 4 bases at J, with 8 bases in the middle. CDR3 length: 12 amino acids. Here the CDR3 DNA reads TGCAGCGTTGAAATGGGCGCCACTGAAGCTTTCTTT. This encodes CSVEMGATEAFF.

This clone was recorded a few times. The chain is built from TRBV28 and TRBJ2-2; 13 positions agree with TRBD2. Trimming cost V 11 bases and J 1 base; bases outside gene matches: 10. The CDR3 runs to 17 residues. Germline loops: CDR1 MDHEN, CDR2 SYDVKM. CDR3 nucleotide sequence: TGTGCCGGATCCCCGGGACTAGCGGGGAAGAACACCGGGGAGCTGTTTTTT. Its translation: CAGSPGLAGKNTGELFF.

The chain links TRBV14 to TRBJ1-4; D gene uncertain. V was pared by 0 bases and J by 0 bases, with 11 bases between. Germline assignment: CDR1 SGHDN and CDR2 FVKESK. CDR3 length equals 17 residues. The CDR3 DNA is TGTGCCAGCAGCCAAGATTGGGCGACAACAACTAATGAAAAACTGTTTTTT. Residues: CASSQDWATTTNEKLFF.

This clone was detected only a few times. CDR3 loop: CASSPSGLTDTQYF. In DNA, the CDR3 is TGTGCCAGCAGCCCTAGCGGGCTTACAGATACGCAGTATTTT. The chain joins TRBV7-7 to TRBJ2-3, with TRBD2 matching over 8 bases. The germline V gene has CDR1 SSHAT and CDR2 FNYEAQ (reference sequence). V shed 5 bases, J shed 3 bases, and the junction held 4 bases outside the gene matches. This CDR3 comprises 14 residues.

The chain links TRBV19 to TRBJ2-7; maybe TRBD1 (6 bases). Germline values: CDR1 LNHDA, CDR2 SQIVND (reference sequence). Trimming pared 6 bases from V and 2 bases from J, leaving 14 bases between. The CDR3 totals 14 residues. CDR3 sequence (DNA): TGTGCCAGTAGGGATACGGGACACCCCTACGAGCAGTACTTC. This codes for CASRDTGHPYEQYF.

This chain joins TRBV15 and TRBJ2-3; 11 bases align to TRBD2. The CDR3 loop spans 16 amino acids. With 2 bases clipped from V and 2 bases from J, the junction kept 3 bases outside the gene matches. Germline V CDR1 and CDR2: LNHNV, YYDKDF (reference sequence). CDR3 protein: CATSRRLAGFTDTQYF. CDR3 in DNA: TGTGCCACCAGCAGAAGACTAGCGGGATTCACAGATACGCAGTATTTT.

The chain combines TRBV6-6 with TRBJ2-5; D is unclear. From germline, CDR1 is MNHNY and CDR2 SVGAGI (reference sequence). Trimming stripped 6 bases from V and 1 base from J, with 9 bases between. This CDR3 has 13 amino acids. The CDR3 region is CASSTEFQETQYF. The DNA of the CDR3 is TGTGCCAGCAGCACAGAATTCCAAGAGACCCAGTACTTC.

This clone came up a few times. The chain recombines TRBV7-9 with TRBJ2-1; D unresolved. The CDR3 is 13 amino acids. Per germline, CDR1 SEHNR and CDR2 FQNEAQ (reference sequence). Trimming shortened V by 2 bases and J by 3 bases, and 5 bases separated the two germline ends. The DNA of the CDR3 is TGTGCCAGCAGCTTACCCAGCTACAATGAGCAGTTCTTC. It encodes CASSLPSYNEQFF. Based on the CDR3 plus reference TRBV7-9 and TRBJ2-1, the full variable domain is DTGVSQNPRHKITKRGQNVTFRCDPISEHNRLYWYRQTLGQGPEFLTYFQNEAQLEKSRLLSDRFSAERPKGSFSTLEIQRTEQGDSAMYLCASSLPSYNEQFFGPGTRLTVL.

The chain carries TRBV4-2 and TRBJ2-1; TRBD2 matches at 8 bases. There are 18 residues in the CDR3. J gave up 0 bases and V 0 bases, and 7 bases lay outside the gene matches. Per germline, CDR1 LGHNA and CDR2 YNFKEQ. The CDR3 DNA reads TGTGCCAGCAGCCAAGAGATCGGCGGGAGGACCTCCTACAATGAGCAGTTCTTC. It yields the protein CASSQEIGGRTSYNEQFF.

The chain couples TRBV4-2 to TRBJ2-1; 8 bases match TRBD2. Per the germline V gene, CDR1 is LGHNA and CDR2 is YNFKEQ. V lost 3 bases, J lost 2 bases, and 6 bases stayed unmatched. This CDR3 region has 16 residues. CDR3 nucleotides: TGTGCCAGCAGCCACCCCGGAGCGGGGGCCTACAATGAGCAGTTCTTC. It translates to CASSHPGAGAYNEQFF.

This sequence joins TRBV27 and TRBJ2-7; D possibly corresponds to TRBD1 (6 bases). Germline V CDR1 and CDR2: MNHEY, SMNVEV (reference sequence). Trimming took off 5 bases at V and 2 bases at J, with 10 bases between the two ends. The CDR3 length is 13 residues. The CDR3 reads CASSPQGPYEQYF. For the CDR3, the DNA is TGTGCCAGCAGTCCACAGGGTCCCTACGAGCAGTACTTC.

The rearrangement uses TRBV5-1 and TRBJ1-1; D call uncertain. The CDR3 extends over 13 amino acids. Germline V gives CDR1 SGHRS, CDR2 YFSETQ. The V end lost 0 bases, the J end lost 1 base, and 4 bases lay between the germline ends. The CDR3 spells CASSLEPNTEAFF. CDR3 coding DNA: TGCGCCAGCAGCTTGGAGCCGAACACTGAAGCTTTCTTT. The full variable domain, completed using reference TRBV5-1 and TRBJ1-1, is KAGVTQTPRYLIKTRGQQVTLSCSPISGHRSVSWYQQTPGQGLQFLFEYFSETQRNKGNFPGRFSGRQFSNSRSEMNVSTLELGDSALYLCASSLEPNTEAFFGQGTRLTVV.

The rearrangement joins TRBV5-1 to TRBJ2-7; TRBD2 agrees at 10 bases. Germline-derived CDR1 and CDR2 are SGHRS and YFSETQ. The CDR3 length is 15 residues. After removal of 1 base from V and 6 bases from J, the junction contained 7 bases not matched to a gene. CDR3 DNA: TGCGCCAGCAGCTTGTCTTCTAGCGGGAGAGGCGAGCAGTACTTC. Amino acid sequence: CASSLSSSGRGEQYF. Complete variable domain (other parts from reference TRBV5-1 and TRBJ2-7): KAGVTQTPRYLIKTRGQQVTLSCSPISGHRSVSWYQQTPGQGLQFLFEYFSETQRNKGNFPGRFSGRQFSNSRSEMNVSTLELGDSALYLCASSLSSSGRGEQYFGPGTRLTVT.

The chain carries TRBV7-2 and TRBJ1-2, with 9 bases fitting TRBD1. V was clipped by 5 bases and J by 8 bases; unmatched bases: 12. The CDR3 sequence is 15 residues long. The germline CDR1 and CDR2 sequences are SGHTA and FQGNSA. Here the CDR3 reads CASSNGTGWFFGYTF. The CDR3 DNA reads TGTGCCAGCAGCAACGGGACAGGGTGGTTCTTCGGCTACACCTTC. Full variable domain (missing parts from reference TRBV7-2 and TRBJ1-2): GAGVSQSPSNKVTEKGKDVELRCDPISGHTALYWYRQSLGQGLEFLIYFQGNSAPDKSGLPSDRFSAERTGGSVSTLTIQRTQQEDSAVYLCASSNGTGWFFGYTFGSGTRLTVV.

This rearrangement joins TRBV28 to TRBJ1-2; D is undetermined. V was cut by 6 bases and J by 8 bases, with 13 bases left in between. Germline lookup yields CDR1 MDHEN and CDR2 SYDVKM. This CDR3 has 12 amino acids. The CDR3 DNA is TGTGCCAGCAGCGATGCAGGTTACGGCTACACCTTC. Translation: CASSDAGYGYTF.